A selection of T cell receptor beta chains follows, all from one sample in a study of blood T cell repertoires in COVID-19. Libraries were prepared by immunoSEQ multiplex PCR; TCRdb keeps only in-frame clonotypes and omits some of them. The sample includes under 150,000 clones, 65% to 85% seen only once; the top ten take 4%. The sequenced sample was peripheral blood. The origin of the receptors is a woman aged 55-69 years with acute or convalescent COVID-19. CDR3s include the opening cysteine and the closing phenylalanine or tryptophan. A D gene is named only where the DNA matches it firmly. The size of a clone is reported for some rows only, either as once, few or many, or as a class for expanded clones.

j_gene,v_gene,abundance,d_gene,CDR3aa,CDR3nt
TRBJ1-4,TRBV9,NA,TRBD1,CASSPRGQGREKLFF,TGTGCCAGCAGCCCCAGGGGGCAGGGCAGGGAAAAACTGTTTTTT
TRBJ2-7,TRBV28,NA,TRBD2,CASSLGGSLKYEQYF,TGTGCCAGCAGTTTGGGGGGGAGTCTTAAGTACGAGCAGTACTTC
TRBJ1-1,TRBV30,NA,NA,CAWSVPGVATEAFF,TGTGCCTGGAGTGTTCCCGGGGTTGCGACTGAAGCTTTCTTT
TRBJ1-5,TRBV9,NA,NA,CASSVDQDQPQHF,TGTGCCAGCAGCGTAGATCAGGATCAGCCCCAGCATTTT
TRBJ2-1,TRBV2,NA,TRBD2,CASSGREGDEQFF,TGTGCCAGCAGTGGACGGGAGGGCGATGAGCAGTTCTTC
TRBJ2-1,TRBV6-5,many,TRBD2,CASRPGGSGNNEQFF,TGTGCCAGCCGACCGGGGGGTAGCGGGAACAATGAGCAGTTCTTC
TRBJ2-1,TRBV19,NA,TRBD2,CASSDPGLAGDGEQFF,TGTGCCAGTAGTGACCCGGGACTAGCGGGAGACGGTGAGCAGTTCTTC
TRBJ2-5,TRBV30,once,NA,CAWSGLVGETQYF,TGTGCCTGGAGTGGTCTAGTCGGGGAGACCCAGTACTTC
TRBJ2-7,TRBV4-3,few,NA,CASSQDYGGQTYEQYF,TGCGCCAGCAGCCAAGATTACGGAGGACAGACTTACGAGCAGTACTTC
TRBJ2-7,TRBV5-4,NA,NA,CASSLGGGSVYEQYF,TGTGCCAGCAGCTTGGGGGGTGGGAGTGTTTACGAGCAGTACTTC
TRBJ2-1,TRBV13,many,NA,CASSSITQDSNEQFF,TGTGCCAGCAGCTCGATAACCCAGGACAGCAATGAGCAGTTCTTC
TRBJ2-5,TRBV5-1,NA,TRBD1,CASSQGDMETQYF,TGCGCCAGCAGCCAGGGGGATATGGAGACCCAGTACTTC
TRBJ2-7,TRBV19,few,TRBD2,CASSDGGSSYEQYF,TGTGCCAGTAGTGACGGGGGGAGCTCCTACGAGCAGTACTTC
TRBJ2-1,TRBV28,NA,TRBD2,CASSLGTSGRNEQFF,TGTGCCAGCAGTTTAGGGACTAGCGGGAGGAATGAGCAGTTCTTC
TRBJ2-7,TRBV10-3,NA,NA,CAISIRTPANYEQYF,TGTGCCATCAGTATCCGGACTCCCGCTAACTACGAGCAGTACTTC
TRBJ1-1,TRBV19,few,TRBD1,CASSSTGGSAEAFF,TGTGCCAGTAGTTCTACAGGGGGCAGCGCTGAAGCTTTCTTT
TRBJ1-2,TRBV19,NA,NA,CASSLGVTGKYGYTF,TGTGCCAGTAGTTTGGGGGTAACAGGGAAGTATGGCTACACCTTC
TRBJ2-7,TRBV5-6,NA,TRBD2,CASSPNPGLAGDEQYF,TGTGCCAGCAGCCCGAATCCGGGACTAGCGGGCGACGAGCAGTACTTC
TRBJ2-3,TRBV7-3,NA,TRBD1,CASSLTGGTDTQYF,TGTGCCAGCAGCTTGACAGGGGGCACAGATACGCAGTATTTT
TRBJ1-2,TRBV28,NA,TRBD1,CASSLGQGAYGYTF,TGTGCCAGCAGTTTGGGCCAGGGGGCCTATGGCTACACCTTC
TRBJ2-5,TRBV5-5,NA,TRBD1,CASSLTPRGQALQETQYF,TGTGCCAGCAGCCTTACCCCCCGAGGACAGGCCTTACAAGAGACCCAGTACTTC
TRBJ2-7,TRBV6-5,NA,TRBD2,CASSSGGGSYEQYF,TGTGCCAGCAGTTCCGGGGGGGGTTCGTACGAGCAGTACTTC
TRBJ1-5,TRBV3-1/TRBV3-2,NA,NA,CASSLTPGGNQPQHF,TGTGCCAGCAGCCTTACCCCGGGGGGCAATCAGCCCCAGCATTTT
TRBJ1-2,TRBV18,NA,NA,CASSPAGHNYGYTF,TGTGCCAGCTCACCGGCAGGGCACAACTATGGCTACACCTTC
TRBJ2-3,TRBV7-9,NA,TRBD2,CASSLDSAGVWYTQYF,TGTGCCAGCAGCTTAGACTCAGCGGGAGTCTGGTATACGCAGTATTTT
TRBJ1-4,TRBV5-6,NA,NA,CASSLFQGRNEKLFF,TGTGCCAGCAGCTTGTTTCAGGGAAGGAATGAAAAACTGTTTTTT
TRBJ2-5,TRBV2,once,NA,CASSLSGLGAETQYF,TGTGCCAGCAGTCTTAGCGGACTCGGTGCGGAGACCCAGTACTTC
TRBJ2-1,TRBV6-2/TRBV6-3,NA,NA,CASSSVGSGEFF,TGTGCCAGCAGTTCCGTTGGGAGTGGCGAGTTCTTC
TRBJ2-7,TRBV6-1,NA,NA,CASSESRGTYEQYF,TGTGCCAGCAGTGAAAGTAGGGGAACCTACGAGCAGTACTTC
TRBJ2-1,TRBV7-3,NA,NA,CASSRRGNEQFF,TGTGCCAGCAGCCGCAGGGGTAATGAGCAGTTCTTC
TRBJ1-1,TRBV14,once,TRBD1,CASSQKGRTGNTEAFF,TGTGCCAGCAGCCAAAAGGGACGGACAGGGAACACTGAAGCTTTCTTT
TRBJ1-5,TRBV4-1,NA,NA,CASSQDPGYNQPQHF,TGCGCCAGCAGCCAAGACCCAGGGTACAATCAGCCCCAGCATTTT
TRBJ1-3,TRBV2,NA,TRBD1,CASSGQGRGNTIYF,TGTGCCAGCAGTGGACAGGGGCGAGGAAACACCATATATTTT
TRBJ2-6,TRBV28,once,NA,CASSLGLVQGGSGANVLTF,TGTGCCAGCAGTTTAGGCTTGGTGCAGGGCGGTTCTGGGGCCAACGTCCTGACTTTC
TRBJ1-2,TRBV19,NA,TRBD1,CASSSARGPPYGYTF,TGTGCCAGTAGTAGCGCCAGGGGGCCCCCCTATGGCTACACCTTC
TRBJ2-1,TRBV5-1,NA,NA,CASSVTRNNEQFF,TGCGCCAGCAGCGTGACGCGGAACAATGAGCAGTTCTTC
TRBJ2-1,TRBV24-1,NA,TRBD2,CATSPGGRAYNEQFF,TGTGCCACCTCCCCGGGGGGGAGGGCCTACAATGAGCAGTTCTTC
TRBJ2-7,TRBV29-1,NA,NA,CSVVGRGAYEQYF,TGCAGCGTAGTTGGTCGCGGTGCCTACGAGCAGTACTTC
TRBJ2-3,TRBV10-2,NA,TRBD2,CASSEWAGEGDTQYF,TGCGCCAGCAGTGAGTGGGCGGGAGAAGGGGATACGCAGTATTTT
TRBJ1-2,TRBV19,NA,TRBD1,CASSLVGQANYGYTF,TGTGCCAGTAGCCTTGTTGGACAGGCGAACTATGGCTACACCTTC
TRBJ2-2,TRBV9,NA,TRBD1,CASNRRGQEAGELFF,TGTGCCAGCAACCGACGGGGACAGGAGGCCGGGGAGCTGTTTTTT
TRBJ2-7,TRBV27,NA,TRBD1,CASSSPRDRMTEQYF,TGTGCCAGCAGTTCCCCACGGGACAGAATGACCGAGCAGTACTTC
TRBJ2-5,TRBV28,NA,NA,CASSFARGTQYF,TGTGCCAGCAGTTTCGCCCGGGGGACCCAGTACTTC
TRBJ2-1,TRBV7-9,NA,NA,CASSPGRGRYNEQFF,TGTGCCAGCAGCCCCGGGAGGGGGCGTTACAATGAGCAGTTCTTC
TRBJ2-7,TRBV2,NA,TRBD2,CASRILAGGEQYF,TGTGCCAGCAGGATACTAGCGGGAGGCGAGCAGTACTTC
TRBJ2-7,TRBV11-2,few,TRBD1,CASSGPGQYYEQYF,TGTGCCAGCAGCGGTCCGGGACAGTACTACGAGCAGTACTTC
TRBJ2-3,TRBV3-1/TRBV3-2,NA,TRBD2,CASSLRSGNTQYF,TGTGCCAGCAGCCTGAGGAGCGGGAATACGCAGTATTTT
TRBJ1-2,TRBV3-1/TRBV3-2,NA,NA,CASSQGSGISYGYTF,TGTGCCAGCAGCCAAGGCTCAGGGATAAGCTATGGCTACACCTTC
TRBJ1-1,TRBV30,NA,NA,CAWTRTANTEAFF,TGTGCCTGGACAAGGACAGCGAACACTGAAGCTTTCTTT
TRBJ1-5,TRBV19,once,TRBD1,CASSSTGLSNQPQHF,TGTGCCAGTAGTTCGACAGGGCTCAGCAATCAGCCCCAGCATTTT
TRBJ2-5,TRBV19,NA,NA,CASSQGLQETQYF,TGTGCCAGTAGTCAGGGACTCCAAGAGACCCAGTACTTC
TRBJ1-5,TRBV20-1,NA,NA,CSAALEGPQHF,TGCAGTGCCGCCCTAGAAGGGCCCCAGCATTTT
TRBJ2-3,TRBV9,NA,TRBD2,CASSAGTSGSLDTQYF,TGTGCCAGCAGCGCCGGGACTAGCGGGAGTCTAGATACGCAGTATTTT
TRBJ1-3,TRBV5-5,NA,NA,CASSPTRGPSGNTIYF,TGTGCCAGCAGCCCCACCAGGGGCCCTTCTGGAAACACCATATATTTT